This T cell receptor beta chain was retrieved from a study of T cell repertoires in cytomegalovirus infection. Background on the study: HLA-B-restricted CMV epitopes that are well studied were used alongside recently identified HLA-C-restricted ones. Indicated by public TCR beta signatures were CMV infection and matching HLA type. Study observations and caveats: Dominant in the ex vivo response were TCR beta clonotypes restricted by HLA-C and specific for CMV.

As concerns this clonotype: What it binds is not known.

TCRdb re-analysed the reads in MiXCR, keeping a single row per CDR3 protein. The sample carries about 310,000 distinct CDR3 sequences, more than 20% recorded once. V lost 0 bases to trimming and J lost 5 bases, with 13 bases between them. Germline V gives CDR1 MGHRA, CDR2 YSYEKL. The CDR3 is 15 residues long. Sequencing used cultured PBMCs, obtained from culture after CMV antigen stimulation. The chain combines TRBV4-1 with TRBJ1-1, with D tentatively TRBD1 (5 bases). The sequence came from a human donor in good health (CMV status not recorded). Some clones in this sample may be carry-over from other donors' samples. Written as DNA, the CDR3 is TGCGCCAGCAGCCAAGACTCAGGGATAGGGACTGAAGCTTTCTTT. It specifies CASSQDSGIGTEAFF.